This TCR beta chain derives from a study of shared clonotypes between healthy human individuals. About the research overall: Each donor's CD4 naive and CD4 memory cells filled three plates apiece, CD8 naive two, and CD8 memory one.

Assay: immunoSEQ multiplex PCR; the TCRdb copy retains only in-frame clones and omits some. The top ten clones hold about 0.21% of a sample with about 800,000 clones, 90% to 97% of them seen once. The CDR3 loop spans 14 amino acids. Unmatched junction bases numbered 5, after V lost 5 bases and J lost 2 bases. Germline loops: CDR1 SEHNR, CDR2 FQNEAQ (reference sequence). Naive CD8 cells, CD45RO-negative and positively selected for CCR7, excluded terminally differentiated effector memory CD45RA+ cells. Nashville, Tennessee was home to all donors, each a Caucasian adult. A remark on this clone: As yet, its antigen is unknown.

Whole-study findings and limits: Although depth was large, rarefaction showed that sequencing of the sorted subsets was incomplete. Tissue TCR repertoires likely differ from these blood-only repertoires.

The chain combines TRBV7-9 with TRBJ2-7, with 8 bases that match TRBD2. Sample: naive CD8+ T cells sorted from blood. This receptor was obtained from a man younger than 45 in good health. This CDR3 is CASSNSGTPYEQYF. In nucleotides, the CDR3 is TGTGCCAGCAGCAATAGCGGGACCCCCTACGAGCAGTACTTC.